This T cell receptor beta chain stems from a study of tumor-infiltrating lymphocytes in localized non-small cell lung cancer (dated by TCRdb to the early 2020s). Turning to the overall study: Several histologies were represented in the cohort, which also included both smokers and never-smokers as well as patients whose samples were collected after neoadjuvant chemotherapy. From each patient came resected tumor tissue plus uninvolved lung tissue from that same patient, and the uninvolved lung tissue was described as non-adjacent to the tumor. The overall ICON cohort was composed of over a hundred surgical patients with localized non-small cell lung cancer whose tumors were resected. Flow cytometry, multiplex immunofluorescence, RNA-seq, exome sequencing and proteomics were applied to the same patients as TCR sequencing, which was one of several integrated assays. For 45 to 70 patients, immunoSEQ T-cell fraction was compared between paired tumor and uninvolved lung.

The first patient joined ICON in 2016, and enrollment wrapped up when the last patient was enrolled in September 2018. In a subcohort of 70 to 95 patients, fresh tumor and matched uninvolved tissue were collected for in-depth immune analyses, with TCR sequencing among those analyses. No cell sorting was done, and TCR sequencing was instead run on DNA isolated from bulk tissue. Notes on this clone: Its cognate antigen has yet to be identified. There are no base qualities to consult, and no much larger clone falls within one base.

The CDR3 has 12 amino acids, counting the end cysteine and phenylalanine. The retained sequence is limited to the CDR3, 36 bases, with the frame set at the first base. CDR1 ENHRY and CDR2 SYGVKD are derived from the germline V gene. The junction shows trimming of 10 bases on V and 5 bases on J, and the gene matches do not reach 7 bases of it. What the research found in general, with its limitations: Because assay coverage varied across patients depending on available tissue quantity, TCR sequencing was performed for only a subset of the cohort. Different pieces of the same tissue were used for different assays, so technical variation could not be separated from intratumor heterogeneity. The TCR-derived T-cell fraction showed no difference between the flow cytometry-defined immunotypes IM1 (good prognosis) and IM2 (poor prognosis). TCRbeta sequencing supported higher T cell infiltration in tumors than in uninvolved lung tissue, consistent with immunofluorescence CD3 counts.

The T-cell fraction in tumor and uninvolved lung tissue was obtained from TCR sequencing using the immunoSEQ assay. The original methods were these. In the survival analysis, patients were divided into a high T-cell fraction group (upper tertile) and a low T-cell fraction group (lower two tertiles), and the two groups were compared using a log-rank test. A signed-rank test was used to test differences in T-cell fraction between paired tumor and uninvolved lung samples. Imported from immuneACCESS, the table was reduced by TCRdb to in-frame sequences with V and J called. These copies leave out some clones; in studies compared against another copy, an unresolved V gene accounts for under half, and the cause of the remainder is not known. The DNA gave D and trimming, while V, J and clone size come from that table. The sample table contains several thousand clones; only one count was recorded for approximately 82% of them. Of the sample, less than 8% is held by the ten largest clones.

The rearrangement joined TRBV10-3 to TRBJ1-2; TRBD1 lines up with 7 middle nucleotides. The sequence derives from a human donor with non-small cell lung cancer. The sample taken for sequencing was uninvolved lung tissue not adjacent to the tumor. The CDR3 region has the sequence CATGRQGYGYTF. The DNA sequence is TGTGCCACAGGGAGACAGGGTTATGGCTACACCTTC.